Listed below are T cell receptor beta chains from one sample, sequenced in a study of T cell repertoires in cytomegalovirus infection. The antigens of these receptors remain unknown. TCRdb re-analysed the reads in MiXCR, keeping a single row per CDR3 protein. The sample contains 160,000 or so distinct CDR3 sequences, roughly 21% of which appear only once. The specimen was CD8+ T cells from cultured PBMCs, collected from culture after CMV antigen stimulation. The receptors shown here come from a human donor in good health (CMV status not recorded). Some clones in this sample may be carry-over from other donors' samples. Both conserved end residues are trimmed from each CDR3.

j_gene: TRBJ1-1
v_gene: TRBV7-8
len: 14
CDR3aa: ASSFGVTGKNTEAF

j_gene: TRBJ1-1
v_gene: TRBV7-4
len: 11
CDR3aa: ASSLDGGTEAF

j_gene: TRBJ2-3
v_gene: TRBV6-6
len: 13
CDR3aa: ASSPGTSFPDTQY

j_gene: TRBJ1-1
v_gene: TRBV12-3/TRBV12-4
len: 15
CDR3aa: ASSLALGAGMNTEAF

j_gene: TRBJ2-7
v_gene: TRBV11-2
len: 13
CDR3aa: ASSRNRGSAIEQY

j_gene: TRBJ1-1
v_gene: TRBV7-2
len: 16
CDR3aa: ASSPETRDRVMNTEAF

j_gene: TRBJ2-1
v_gene: TRBV6-1
len: 14
CDR3aa: ASVSGTGSSYNEQF

j_gene: TRBJ2-3
v_gene: TRBV12-3/TRBV12-4
len: 13
CDR3aa: ASSLRTGGTDTQY

j_gene: TRBJ2-1
v_gene: TRBV30
len: 11
CDR3aa: AWSRGDYNEQF

j_gene: TRBJ2-3
v_gene: TRBV7-9
len: 8
CDR3aa: ASWPDTQY

j_gene: TRBJ2-1
v_gene: TRBV29-1
len: 13
CDR3aa: SVDAGTSSYNEQF

j_gene: TRBJ2-3
v_gene: TRBV6-1
len: 13
CDR3aa: ASSPSGGNTDTQY

j_gene: TRBJ1-1
v_gene: TRBV2
len: 13
CDR3aa: ASSEWVGYNTEAF

j_gene: TRBJ2-2
v_gene: TRBV6-5
len: 14
CDR3aa: ASSSRTGGFTGELF

j_gene: TRBJ2-1
v_gene: TRBV7-3
len: 15
CDR3aa: ASSLTDRTSGYNEQF

j_gene: TRBJ2-7
v_gene: TRBV7-2
len: 17
CDR3aa: ASSLGRVLQGATLYEQY

j_gene: TRBJ2-2
v_gene: TRBV25-1
len: 12
CDR3aa: ASSELVDTGELF

j_gene: TRBJ1-4
v_gene: TRBV4-3
len: 13
CDR3aa: ASSLDRSTNEKLF

j_gene: TRBJ2-1
v_gene: TRBV10-3
len: 12
CDR3aa: AISDAGTLDEQF

j_gene: TRBJ2-2
v_gene: TRBV12-3/TRBV12-4
len: 13
CDR3aa: ASSPQGAPTGELF

j_gene: TRBJ1-5
v_gene: TRBV9
len: 12
CDR3aa: ASSVAGVGQPQH

j_gene: TRBJ2-1
v_gene: TRBV7-2
len: 13
CDR3aa: ASSLGGGATDEQF

j_gene: TRBJ1-2
v_gene: TRBV7-6
len: 11
CDR3aa: ASSPPDIDGYT

j_gene: TRBJ1-4
v_gene: TRBV7-6
len: 12
CDR3aa: ASSLEGAGEKLF

j_gene: TRBJ1-1
v_gene: TRBV12-3/TRBV12-4
len: 11
CDR3aa: ASTPPWGDEAF